These T cell receptor beta chains were read from a single sample in a study of control samples from healthy donors and cancer patients. Repertoires were generated with immunoSEQ multiplex PCR, while TCRdb's copy carries only in-frame clones and drops some. Found here are around 150,000 clones, about 94% of them singletons; the top ten hold approximately 8%. Sequencing was carried out using blood. The source is a woman in her thirties or forties in good health. CDR3s include the opening cysteine and the closing phenylalanine or tryptophan. The D gene is left open where the match is weak. A clone size is listed for some rows: how often the clone was seen (once, few, many), or a class if it is expanded.

J gene: TRBJ2-7
clone size: NA
D gene: TRBD1
V gene: TRBV5-1
CDR3 DNA: TGCGCCAGCAGCTTGGACAGGGGCAGGAACGAGCAGTACTTC
CDR3 protein: CASSLDRGRNEQYF

J gene: TRBJ1-1
clone size: NA
D gene: NA
V gene: TRBV7-2
CDR3 DNA: TGTGCCAGCAGCTTTTCGAGGGAAACTGAAGCTTTCTTT
CDR3 protein: CASSFSRETEAFF

J gene: TRBJ1-1
clone size: NA
D gene: NA
V gene: TRBV9
CDR3 DNA: TGTGCCAGCAGCGTCAACCGCGCGACTGAAGCTTTCTTT
CDR3 protein: CASSVNRATEAFF

J gene: TRBJ2-5
clone size: NA
D gene: NA
V gene: TRBV30
CDR3 DNA: TGTGCCCTTGACAAGACCCAGTACTTC
CDR3 protein: CALDKTQYF

J gene: TRBJ2-6
clone size: NA
D gene: TRBD1
V gene: TRBV29-1
CDR3 DNA: TGCAGCACAGGGACAGGGCTTAGCTCTGGGGCCAACGTCCTGACTTTC
CDR3 protein: CSTGTGLSSGANVLTF

J gene: TRBJ1-1
clone size: once
D gene: NA
V gene: TRBV6-5
CDR3 DNA: TGTGCCAGCAGCACAGACGGTGTGAACACTGAAGCTTTCTTT
CDR3 protein: CASSTDGVNTEAFF

J gene: TRBJ1-2
clone size: NA
D gene: NA
V gene: TRBV19
CDR3 DNA: TGTGCCAGTAGTATTCAAAGACAGGACTATGGCTACACCTTC
CDR3 protein: CASSIQRQDYGYTF

J gene: TRBJ2-7
clone size: once
D gene: TRBD2
V gene: TRBV6-1
CDR3 DNA: TGTGCCAGCAGTGACGGGGGGTGGTCCTACGAGCAGTACTTC
CDR3 protein: CASSDGGWSYEQYF

J gene: TRBJ2-6
clone size: NA
D gene: NA
V gene: TRBV7-9
CDR3 DNA: TGTGCCAGCAGCTTAGGTGGGGCCAACGTCCTGACTTTC
CDR3 protein: CASSLGGANVLTF

J gene: TRBJ1-1
clone size: NA
D gene: NA
V gene: TRBV6-2/TRBV6-3
CDR3 DNA: TGTGCCAGCAGCCCCGGGACCTTCACTGAAGCTTTCTTT
CDR3 protein: CASSPGTFTEAFF

J gene: TRBJ1-1
clone size: NA
D gene: TRBD1
V gene: TRBV19
CDR3 DNA: TGTGCCGTTAGGGGGCGAGGCACTGAAGCTTTCTTT
CDR3 protein: CAVRGRGTEAFF

J gene: TRBJ2-3
clone size: NA
D gene: NA
V gene: TRBV29-1
CDR3 DNA: TGCAGCGTTGATATGGCAGTGAGCACAGATACGCAGTATTTT
CDR3 protein: CSVDMAVSTDTQYF

J gene: TRBJ1-2
clone size: NA
D gene: NA
V gene: TRBV9
CDR3 DNA: TGTGCCAGCAGGGTAGAGGGAAGGGGTGGCTACACCTTC
CDR3 protein: CASRVEGRGGYTF

J gene: TRBJ2-7
clone size: NA
D gene: NA
V gene: TRBV2
CDR3 DNA: TGTGCCAGCAGTGGAAGGGGATATTCTGGATCCTACGAGCAGTACTTC
CDR3 protein: CASSGRGYSGSYEQYF

J gene: TRBJ1-2
clone size: NA
D gene: NA
V gene: TRBV5-6
CDR3 DNA: TGTGCCAGCAGCTTGGGTGGCAGGGGCCTTGGCTACACCTTC
CDR3 protein: CASSLGGRGLGYTF

J gene: TRBJ2-5
clone size: NA
D gene: NA
V gene: TRBV11-2
CDR3 DNA: TGTGCCAGCAGATCGTCGGGGATGTACCAAGAGACCCAGTACTTC
CDR3 protein: CASRSSGMYQETQYF

J gene: TRBJ2-5
clone size: NA
D gene: NA
V gene: TRBV10-3
CDR3 DNA: TGTGCCATCAGTGGGGGACACCAAGAGACCCAGTACTTC
CDR3 protein: CAISGGHQETQYF

J gene: TRBJ1-3
clone size: NA
D gene: TRBD1
V gene: TRBV9
CDR3 DNA: TGTGCCAGCAGCGTAACAGGGGGCGCGGGAAACACCATATATTTT
CDR3 protein: CASSVTGGAGNTIYF

J gene: TRBJ1-2
clone size: few
D gene: NA
V gene: TRBV6-6
CDR3 DNA: TGTGCCAGCATGCCAGCGATTAACTATGGCTACACCTTC
CDR3 protein: CASMPAINYGYTF

J gene: TRBJ1-1
clone size: NA
D gene: TRBD1
V gene: TRBV18
CDR3 DNA: TGTGCCAGCTCTCGGGACAGGGGCACTGAAGCTTTCTTT
CDR3 protein: CASSRDRGTEAFF

J gene: TRBJ2-3
clone size: NA
D gene: NA
V gene: TRBV6-5
CDR3 DNA: TGTGCCAGCAGTCTAACTTCAGATACGCAGTATTTT
CDR3 protein: CASSLTSDTQYF

J gene: TRBJ2-1
clone size: NA
D gene: TRBD1
V gene: TRBV29-1
CDR3 DNA: TGCAGCGTTTATACAGGGGAGTGGGACAATGAGCAGTTCTTC
CDR3 protein: CSVYTGEWDNEQFF

J gene: TRBJ1-1
clone size: NA
D gene: NA
V gene: TRBV4-1
CDR3 DNA: TGCGCCAGCATATCAGGGTGGAACACTGAAGCTTTCTTT
CDR3 protein: CASISGWNTEAFF

J gene: TRBJ2-1
clone size: once
D gene: NA
V gene: TRBV9
CDR3 DNA: TGTGCCAGCAGCGTCGGGAACCGTCCCAATGAGCAGTTCTTC
CDR3 protein: CASSVGNRPNEQFF

J gene: TRBJ1-1
clone size: NA
D gene: NA
V gene: TRBV14
CDR3 DNA: TGTGCCAGCAGCCAAGATGGGGCCAGTGAAGCTTTCTTT
CDR3 protein: CASSQDGASEAFF

J gene: TRBJ1-4
clone size: NA
D gene: NA
V gene: TRBV6-1
CDR3 DNA: TGTGCCAGCAGTGAAGTGGAAGAAGCAACTAATGAAAAACTGTTTTTT
CDR3 protein: CASSEVEEATNEKLFF

J gene: TRBJ1-5
clone size: NA
D gene: NA
V gene: TRBV11-2
CDR3 DNA: TGTGCCAGCAGCTTACATGGTACAGGTAATCAGCCCCAGCATTTT
CDR3 protein: CASSLHGTGNQPQHF

J gene: TRBJ1-5
clone size: NA
D gene: NA
V gene: TRBV24-1
CDR3 DNA: TGTGCCACCAGTGATTCCCGGGGCAATCAGCCCCAGCATTTT
CDR3 protein: CATSDSRGNQPQHF

J gene: TRBJ1-6
clone size: NA
D gene: NA
V gene: TRBV15
CDR3 DNA: TGTGCCACCAGCAGAGATTTAAAGGTTAAAACCCTCCACTTT
CDR3 protein: CATSRDLKVKTLHF

J gene: TRBJ2-5
clone size: NA
D gene: TRBD1
V gene: TRBV15
CDR3 DNA: TGTGCCACCAGCCGAAACAGGGGGTTAGGGGAGACCCAGTACTTC
CDR3 protein: CATSRNRGLGETQYF

J gene: TRBJ1-2
clone size: NA
D gene: TRBD1
V gene: TRBV7-9
CDR3 DNA: TGTGCCAGCAGACTTACAGGGGACAATGGCTACACCTTC
CDR3 protein: CASRLTGDNGYTF

J gene: TRBJ2-1
clone size: NA
D gene: NA
V gene: TRBV5-1
CDR3 DNA: TGCGCCAGCAGCTTGGGCCAGGGTGGTGAGCAGTTCTTC
CDR3 protein: CASSLGQGGEQFF

J gene: TRBJ1-3
clone size: NA
D gene: TRBD1
V gene: TRBV20-1
CDR3 DNA: TGCAGTGCTAGTGCAGCAGACAGGGGGACTGGAAACACCATATATTTT
CDR3 protein: CSASAADRGTGNTIYF

J gene: TRBJ1-2
clone size: NA
D gene: NA
V gene: TRBV14
CDR3 DNA: TGTGCCAGCAGCCAGGTCGGATCCGGGCGGGGCTACACCTTC
CDR3 protein: CASSQVGSGRGYTF

J gene: TRBJ1-1
clone size: NA
D gene: NA
V gene: TRBV19
CDR3 DNA: TGTGCCAGTAGTGGGGGAGGTGGGCTCGGCACTGAAGCTTTCTTT
CDR3 protein: CASSGGGGLGTEAFF

J gene: TRBJ2-7
clone size: NA
D gene: TRBD1
V gene: TRBV25-1
CDR3 DNA: TGTGCCAGCAGTGAATTTGGGACAGGGGCCGTTCGCGGCGAGCAGTACTTC
CDR3 protein: CASSEFGTGAVRGEQYF

J gene: TRBJ1-2
clone size: NA
D gene: NA
V gene: TRBV29-1
CDR3 DNA: TGCAGCGTTGAAAGACAGGCATCTAACTATGGCTACACCTTC
CDR3 protein: CSVERQASNYGYTF